The present T cell receptor beta chain was sequenced within a study of blood T cell repertoires in COVID-19. Study as a whole: From T cells, B-cell-depleted T cells, or PBMCs came the material, which was cDNA or gDNA.

Per the original methods: The authors estimated nucleated cell counts from reference gene primer amplification. Clones were sequenced by immunoSEQ multiplex PCR, and TCRdb holds only the in-frame ones, with some missing. V and J calls and clone size come straight from that table; D and trimming were deduced from the DNA. The sample lists around 140,000 clones; approximately 80% were seen once. V trimming: 4 bases; J trimming: 1 base; junction bases outside the gene matches: 7. CDR3 length equals 16 residues. The V gene's germline CDR1 is MGHRA and CDR2 YSYEKL. The rearrangement joins TRBV4-1 to TRBJ2-3, with 8 nucleotides matching TRBD2. This receptor was obtained from a man aged 65 to 85 who had recovered from COVID-19. The specimen was peripheral blood. CDR3 DNA sequence: TGCGCCAGCAGCCCAACGGGAGGGAAGGGCACAGATACGCAGTATTTT. As protein: CASSPTGGKGTDTQYF.